The following is a T cell receptor (beta chain) sequence with its context. A single base separates this from a much larger clone, so it may be a read error. The data were taken from a study of molecular identifiers for immune sequencing clone quantification. TCRdb passed the PCR reads through MiXCR, listing each CDR3 protein once. The profile shows roughly 630,000 distinct CDR3 sequences, around 25% of them singletons. Trimming stripped 4 bases from V and 7 bases from J, with 17 bases between. Germline CDR1 reads GTSNPN; CDR2 reads SVGIG (reference sequence). The CDR3 extends over 13 amino acids. The chain joins TRBV30 to TRBJ2-7, with a tentative D call TRBD2 (5 bases). The clonotype originates from a human donor in good health. Some libraries in this study had Jurkat cell RNA spiked in. The sequenced material came from naive CD8+ T cells from blood, with Jurkat cell RNA spiked in. Subset here: FACS-sorted CD8+CD4-CCR7+CD45RA+ naive T cells. Written as DNA, the CDR3 is TGTGCCTGGAATAGCGTTTCCTACAATGAGCAGTACTTC. This translates into CAWNSVSYNEQYF.